Presented here are 32 T cell receptor beta chains from one specimen sequenced in a study of T-cell reconstitution after alpha-beta-depleted transplantation in children. Preparation of the TCRbeta library involved a method that used unique molecular identifiers. TCRdb re-derived calls from the PCR reads in MiXCR, one entry per CDR3 protein. The data hold about 900,000 distinct CDR3 sequences, with about 29% observed a single time. The sequencing here drew on PBMCs, mostly from graft donor cells, taken 360 days after TCRalphabeta/CD19-depleted stem cell transplant. Source of these receptors: a boy in the first two years of life who had a stem cell transplant for SCID, so the T cells may come from the graft donor.

Written as DNA, the CDR3 is TGCGCCAGCAGCCAAGGAGACAATCAGCCCCAGCATTTT. Translated, it gives CASSQGDNQPQHF. The chain carries TRBV4-3 and TRBJ1-5; D gene uncertain. The V gene's germline CDR1 is LGHNA and CDR2 YSLEER. V was shortened by 1 base and J by 3 bases, with 4 bases between the two germline ends. The CDR3 runs to 13 residues.

This clonotype was counted a few times. The J gene is TRBJ2-1, the V gene TRBV5-5; tentatively, D is TRBD1 (5 bases). Trimming left V 0 bases short and J 8 bases short, with 12 bases between. The CDR3 is 14 residues long. Per germline, CDR1 SGHKS and CDR2 YYEKEE (reference sequence). The CDR3 here is CASSLEGLWDEQFF. CDR3 bases: TGTGCCAGCAGCTTGGAGGGGCTCTGGGATGAGCAGTTCTTC.

The rearrangement uses TRBV4-2 and TRBJ2-5, with 7 bases identical to TRBD2. The CDR3 length is 17 residues. J gave up 2 bases and V 1 base, and 10 bases lay outside the gene matches. Germline loops: CDR1 LGHNA, CDR2 YNFKEQ. The CDR3 coding sequence is TGTGCCAGCAGCCAAGCCAGCGGGGCGTTCGAGCAAGAGACCCAGTACTTC. Protein product: CASSQASGAFEQETQYF.

The J gene is TRBJ2-1, the V gene TRBV29-1, with TRBD1 as a possible D gene (5 bases). The CDR3 consists of 16 residues. V was shortened by 0 bases and J by 10 bases, with 22 bases between the two germline ends. CDR1 is SQVTM, CDR2 ANQGSEA, per germline. The CDR3 loop is CSVEEVAGWVSWEQFF. The CDR3 region has the DNA TGCAGCGTTGAAGAGGTTGCAGGGTGGGTCAGTTGGGAGCAGTTCTTC.

This chain links TRBV11-2 with TRBJ2-2; a weak D match, TRBD2 (5 bases). Trimming left V 4 bases short and J 5 bases short, with 11 bases between. This CDR3 region has 14 residues. The germline CDR1 and CDR2 sequences are SGHAT and FQNNGV. CDR3 region: CASSSSTRTGELFF. For the CDR3, the DNA is TGTGCCAGCAGCTCCTCTACTAGAACCGGGGAGCTGTTTTTT.

The genes are TRBV12-3 or TRBV12-4 and TRBJ1-2; 9 bases agree with TRBD1. This CDR3 is built from 15 residues. V lost 5 bases, J lost 4 bases, and 8 bases stayed unmatched. DNA of the CDR3: TGTGCCAGCAGTGTCACAGGGGGCCGTGCCTATGGCTACACCTTC. Protein product: CASSVTGGRAYGYTF.

V usage is TRBV4-3 and J usage is TRBJ2-3, with D possibly TRBD2 on 6 matching bases. The CDR3 contains 17 residues. V was shortened by 3 bases and J by 5 bases, with 21 bases between the two germline ends. From germline, CDR1 is LGHNA and CDR2 YSLEER. This chain's CDR3 is CASSQFLQEGILDTQYF. CDR3 DNA: TGCGCCAGCAGCCAGTTTCTCCAGGAGGGGATCCTAGATACGCAGTATTTT.

On this clonotype: This may be a read error: a much more frequent sequence differs by one nucleotide. This chain joins TRBV4-3 and TRBJ2-3; D is perhaps TRBD2 (5 bases). Trimming removed 0 bases at V and 7 bases at J, with 17 bases between. This CDR3 is 16 amino acids long. Germline V gene data show CDR1 as LGHNA and CDR2 as YSLEER. CDR3 loop: CASSQELVSNAHTQYF. The CDR3 DNA sequence: TGCGCCAGCAGCCAAGAACTAGTGTCTAACGCACATACGCAGTATTTT.

In this sample, this clonotype turned up once. The J gene is TRBJ1-2, the V gene TRBV5-1; TRBD1 aligns across 7 bases. There are 16 residues in the CDR3. V shed 1 base and J 4 bases; nucleotides not matched to a gene: 10. Germline V CDR1 and CDR2: SGHRS, YFSETQ. Written as DNA, the CDR3 is TGCGCCAGCAGCTTGAACTGGACAGGAAGACTCTATGGCTACACCTTC. This gives the protein CASSLNWTGRLYGYTF.

The rearrangement links TRBV5-1 to TRBJ2-7; the D is unclear. Germline assignment: CDR1 SGHRS and CDR2 YFSETQ. This CDR3 region has 15 residues. V was shortened by 0 bases and J by 1 base, with 11 bases between the two germline ends. The CDR3 region has the DNA TGCGCCAGCAGCTTGGGGCACACTCGATCCTACGAGCAGTACTTC. Its protein is CASSLGHTRSYEQYF.

Only a few counts were recorded for this clonotype. This chain connects TRBV10-3 to TRBJ2-3, with D possibly being TRBD1 or TRBD2 (5 bases each). V gave up 6 bases and J gave up 6 bases, with 10 bases separating them. Per the germline V gene, CDR1 is ENHRY and CDR2 is SYGVKD. The CDR3 covers 12 residues. CDR3 bases: TGTGCCATCAGCCCGGGGCCCGATACGCAGTATTTT. Protein sequence: CAISPGPDTQYF.

This clonotype was counted only a few times. The V and J genes are TRBV12-3 or TRBV12-4 and TRBJ2-1; no definite D call. Trimming pared 3 bases from V and 2 bases from J, leaving 14 bases between. The CDR3 runs to 16 residues. CDR3 loop: CASSLPPARTYNEQFF. In nucleotides, the CDR3 is TGTGCCAGCAGTTTGCCCCCCGCCCGCACCTACAATGAGCAGTTCTTC.

The rearrangement links TRBV29-1 to TRBJ2-2; TRBD1 aligns across 9 bases. The V gene's germline CDR1 is SQVTM and CDR2 ANQGSEA. The CDR3 spans 14 residues. The junction had 5 bases not matched to a gene; V was cut back by 2 bases and J by 7 bases. The CDR3: CSVESGTGLGELFF. The CDR3 region has the DNA TGCAGCGTTGAATCGGGGACAGGGCTCGGGGAGCTGTTTTTT.

This clonotype was observed a handful of times. The chain couples TRBV3-1 to TRBJ2-5; D possibly matches TRBD1 or TRBD2 (6 bases each). V lost 1 base and J lost 1, with 16 bases in between. Germline lookup yields CDR1 LGHDT and CDR2 YNNKEL (reference sequence). The CDR3 totals 17 residues. The CDR3 region has the DNA TGTGCCAGCAGCCAAGTTGGAGGGGGGTCCCTCCAAGAGACCCAGTACTTC. Translated, it gives CASSQVGGGSLQETQYF.

The rearrangement joins TRBV3-1 to TRBJ1-2; D unresolved. The CDR3 is 13 residues long. Trimming cost V 2 bases and J 8 bases, with 12 bases left between them. The germline V gene has CDR1 LGHDT and CDR2 YNNKEL (reference sequence). CDR3 nucleotides: TGTGCCAGCAGCCAATCCGGTGCGGAAGGCTACACCTTC. It translates to CASSQSGAEGYTF.

The CDR3 DNA reads as TGCGCCAGCAGCTTGATACAGGGGGCCGGGGAGCTGTTTTTT. Translating gives CASSLIQGAGELFF. The rearrangement links TRBV5-1 to TRBJ2-2; 8 bases line up with TRBD1. The CDR3 sequence is 14 residues long. J was trimmed by 6 bases and V by 1 base; bases with no gene match: 2. CDR1 SGHRS and CDR2 YFSETQ come from the germline V gene.

The sample holds a few counts of this clonotype. V usage is TRBV4-2 and J usage is TRBJ2-2, with D perhaps TRBD1 (5 bases). There are 17 residues in the CDR3. Germline loops: CDR1 LGHNA, CDR2 YNFKEQ. Deletions cut 6 bases from V and 1 base from J, with 18 bases between. CDR3 in DNA: TGTGCCAGCAGTGTTGTCGGACAACTCCTGAACACCGGGGAGCTGTTTTTT. It encodes CASSVVGQLLNTGELFF.

This clonotype has only a few counts. This rearrangement joins TRBV11-2 to TRBJ1-2; D remains unclear. V was clipped by 0 bases and J by 3 bases, with 11 bases between them. CDR1 SGHAT and CDR2 FQNNGV come from the germline V gene. The CDR3 consists of 15 residues. The CDR3: CASSLDLGGYYGYTF. The CDR3 DNA follows: TGTGCCAGCAGCTTAGATCTGGGAGGATACTATGGCTACACCTTC. Combining the CDR3 with reference TRBV11-2 and TRBJ1-2 gives the whole variable domain EAGVAQSPRYKIIEKRQSVAFWCNPISGHATLYWYQQILGQGPKLLIQFQNNGVVDDSQLPKDRFSAERLKGVDSTLKIQPAKLEDSAVYLCASSLDLGGYYGYTFGSGTRLTVV.

The chain recombines TRBV4-1 with TRBJ1-6, with D hard to call. The ends were cut back, 0 bases at V and 8 bases at J, with 14 bases in the middle. The CDR3 consists of 16 residues. Looked up from germline, CDR1 is MGHRA and CDR2 is YSYEKL. CDR3 in amino acids: CASSQEGEVHDSPLHF. CDR3 sequence (DNA): TGCGCCAGCAGCCAAGAAGGAGAAGTTCATGATTCACCCCTCCACTTT.

The chain joins TRBV3-1 to TRBJ2-3; TRBD2 agrees at 8 bases. The CDR3 has 15 residues. V was pared by 4 bases and J by 6 bases, with 9 bases of the junction left unmatched. The germline gives CDR1 LGHDT, CDR2 YNNKEL (reference sequence). This CDR3 reads CASSRVGGGTDTQYF. CDR3 DNA sequence: TGTGCCAGCAGCCGAGTTGGCGGGGGGACCGATACGCAGTATTTT.

J is TRBJ2-1 and V is TRBV11-2; 11 bases fit TRBD2. CDR3 size: 17 residues. After removal of 5 bases from V and 7 bases from J, the junction contained 13 bases not matched to a gene. From germline, CDR1 is SGHAT and CDR2 FQNNGV. In DNA form, the CDR3 reads TGTGCCAGCAGCGCCTCCTTAGCGGGGGGGCGTCGGAATGAGCAGTTCTTC. This gives the protein CASSASLAGGRRNEQFF.

V gene TRBV28 combines with J gene TRBJ2-7; TRBD2 is a possible D gene (5 bases). The CDR3 is 15 amino acids. V shed 4 bases and J shed 2 bases, with 15 bases lying between them. Germline CDR1 and CDR2: MDHEN and SYDVKM. In nucleotides, the CDR3 is TGTGCCAGCAGTTCGCCGGGGTGGCGCCCCTACGAGCAGTACTTC. Translating it yields CASSSPGWRPYEQYF.

J is TRBJ2-7 and V is TRBV5-1; D might be TRBD1 or TRBD2, each matching 5 bases. Looked up from germline, CDR1 is SGHRS and CDR2 is YFSETQ. This CDR3 has 12 amino acids. V was clipped by 1 base and J by 6 bases, with 8 bases between them. The CDR3 protein is CASSLRGAEQYF. CDR3 in DNA: TGCGCCAGCAGCTTGAGGGGAGCCGAGCAGTACTTC.

For the CDR3, the DNA is TGCGCCAGCAGCCACCTTCTCCTGGGACTAGCGTCTTACAATGAGCAGTTCTTC. It is translated as CASSHLLLGLASYNEQFF. The chain links TRBV4-1 to TRBJ2-1; 10 bases agree with TRBD2. V gave up 3 bases and J gave up 4 bases; unmatched junction bases: 12. From germline, CDR1 is MGHRA and CDR2 YSYEKL. The CDR3 runs to 18 residues.

This rearrangement joins TRBV2 to TRBJ1-1; unclear D gene. This CDR3 is 15 amino acids long. The ends were cut back, 6 bases at V and 0 bases at J, with 14 bases in the middle. Germline lookup yields CDR1 SNHLY and CDR2 FYNNEI. This CDR3 reads CASSHEGLVNTEAFF. The DNA for the CDR3 is TGTGCCAGCAGCCATGAGGGTTTGGTGAACACTGAAGCTTTCTTT.

V gene TRBV4-1 combines with J gene TRBJ2-2; no firm D call. Per the germline V gene, CDR1 is MGHRA and CDR2 is YSYEKL. Trimming cost V 1 base and J 7 bases, with 13 bases left between them. This CDR3 contains 15 residues. The CDR3 is CASSQVPGGVGELFF. CDR3 DNA: TGCGCCAGCAGCCAAGTCCCGGGTGGTGTCGGGGAGCTGTTTTTT.

This clonotype was recorded a few times. V usage is TRBV5-1 and J usage is TRBJ2-4; 12 bases agree with TRBD2. Germline V gene lookup returns CDR1 SGHRS and CDR2 YFSETQ. The V and J ends lost 7 bases and 1 base, in that order; junction bases with no gene match: 21. This CDR3 is built from 21 residues. CDR3 nucleotides: TGCGCCAGCCAACTCTCTCCCATGGCTAGCGGGGGGGCCGGGGCCAAAAACATTCAGTACTTC. Its translation is CASQLSPMASGGAGAKNIQYF. The entire variable domain, with the rest obtained from reference TRBV5-1 and TRBJ2-4, is as follows: KAGVTQTPRYLIKTRGQQVTLSCSPISGHRSVSWYQQTPGQGLQFLFEYFSETQRNKGNFPGRFSGRQFSNSRSEMNVSTLELGDSALYLCASQLSPMASGGAGAKNIQYFGAGTRLSVL.

This chain links TRBV27 with TRBJ2-2; 9 nucleotides agree with TRBD2. The germline gives CDR1 MNHEY, CDR2 SMNVEV (reference sequence). V gave up 3 bases and J gave up 5 bases; unmatched junction bases: 7. This CDR3 spans 16 amino acids. CDR3 in DNA: TGTGCCAGCAGTTTTTGGCGGGGGGGGGATACCGGGGAGCTGTTTTTT. This encodes CASSFWRGGDTGELFF.

A note on this clonotype: A much more abundant neighbour one base away suggests this may be a read error. It is likely a read error, because the conserved phenylalanine at the end of the CDR3 is missing. J is TRBJ2-7 and V is TRBV4-1; D remains ambiguous. In germline, CDR1 is MGHRA, CDR2 YSYEKL. The CDR3 is 13 residues long. V was cut by 1 base and J by 1 base, with 5 bases left in between. This CDR3 reads CASSQGPSYEQYI. CDR3 bases: TGCGCCAGCAGCCAAGGGCCGTCCTACGAGCAGTACATC.

This clonotype turned up a few times. The V call is TRBV12-5, the J call TRBJ2-2, with 10 bases fitting TRBD1. There are 16 residues in the CDR3. Per the germline V gene, CDR1 is LGHNT and CDR2 is FRNRAP. V shed 8 bases, J shed 0 bases, and the junction held 6 bases outside the gene matches. The CDR3 nucleotides are TGTGCTAGTCAGGACAGGGGGGACTCGAACACCGGGGAGCTGTTTTTT. Its protein is CASQDRGDSNTGELFF.

This clonotype was found a few times. The genes are TRBV28 and TRBJ2-7, with 12 bases aligning to TRBD1. Trimming at V came to 5 bases and at J to 7 bases, leaving 9 bases not matched to a gene. The V gene's germline CDR1 is MDHEN and CDR2 SYDVKM. The CDR3 spans 15 residues. The CDR3 DNA reads TGTGCCAGCAGTGTCCCGGGACAGGGGGCTCGGGAGCAGTACTTC. Amino acids: CASSVPGQGAREQYF.

The V call is TRBV21-1, the J call TRBJ2-2; the table calls TRBD1, which could not be checked here. TRBV21-1 is an annotated pseudogene. The CDR3 is made up of 15 amino acids. The CDR3 DNA is TGTGCCATCAAAAGGGCAGGGGCGAACACCGGGGAGCTGTTTTTT. Encoded protein: CAIKRAGANTGELFF.